The rows below give T cell receptor beta chains drawn from one sample of a study of tumor-infiltrating lymphocytes in primary liver carcinoma. TCRdb processed the multiplex PCR reads anew with MiXCR; each CDR3 protein has one entry. Of about 200,000 distinct CDR3 sequences in the sample, 85% were seen once. The sequencing sample was made of tumor tissue from primary liver carcinoma. These receptors originate from a man aged 35-49 years with primary liver carcinoma and hepatitis B virus infection. Each CDR3 is given with its conserved first and last residue. The D gene is left open where the match is weak. Clone size is not always given. Where it is, it says once, few, many or a class for expanded clones.

v_gene,j_gene,abundance,d_gene,CDR3nt,CDR3aa
TRBV5-4,TRBJ2-7,NA,NA,TGTGCCAGTAGCCCAACCGGAACAGGGAACAACGAGCAGTACTTC,CASSPTGTGNNEQYF
TRBV5-5,TRBJ2-5,NA,TRBD2,TGTGCCAGCAGCCCCAGCGGGAAATCGGAGACCCAGTACTTC,CASSPSGKSETQYF
TRBV11-3,TRBJ2-1,NA,NA,TGTGCCAGCAGCCTGATTAACGGGAGACCATACAATAAGCAGTTCTTC,CASSLINGRPYNKQFF
TRBV30,TRBJ1-5,NA,NA,TGTGCCTGGGCCCTCGCGGTGGGCCGCAGTCAGCCCCAGCATTTT,CAWALAVGRSQPQHF
TRBV6-5,TRBJ1-1,many,NA,TGTGCCAGCAGTTCGCGCAGGAACACTGAAGCTTTCTTT,CASSSRRNTEAFF
TRBV7-9,TRBJ2-5,NA,NA,TGTGCCAGCAGCTTAATGGGGACTTCCGAGGCCCAATACTTC,CASSLMGTSEAQYF
TRBV5-6,TRBJ2-1,NA,TRBD2,TGTGCCAGCAGCTGGGGACTAACGGGAGTTTTGACCTACAATGAGCAGTTCTTC,CASSWGLTGVLTYNEQFF
TRBV7-9,TRBJ2-7,NA,NA,TGTGCCAGCAGCCGGACGCGTACAGTGCAGTATTTC,CASSRTRTVQYF
TRBV2,TRBJ1-2,NA,TRBD1,TGTACCAGCATGCCCCAGGGGGGCCGCTACACCTTC,CTSMPQGGRYTF
TRBV12-3/TRBV12-4,TRBJ2-2,NA,NA,TGTGCCAGCTGTTGGGGGAGGCACGCCGGGGAGTTGTTTTTT,CASCWGRHAGELFF
TRBV29-1,TRBJ2-5,NA,TRBD1,TGCAGCGCCCCACGAGGACAGGGAAATACCCAGTACTTC,CSAPRGQGNTQYF
TRBV29-1,TRBJ1-1,few,NA,TGCAGTGTCTATCAGGGCAGGGCTGAAGTTTTCTTT,CSVYQGRAEVFF
TRBV6-2/TRBV6-3,TRBJ2-1,NA,NA,TGTGCCAGCACCCATGGAGGGTACTACAATGGGCAGTTCTTC,CASTHGGYYNGQFF
TRBV4-3,TRBJ1-3,NA,NA,TGCGCCAGCAGCCAAACGGCGACACGGGGTGGAAACACCATATATTTT,CASSQTATRGGNTIYF
TRBV11-1,TRBJ2-4,NA,NA,TGTGCCAGCAACCGGAAACAGGGTGACATTCATTACTTC,CASNRKQGDIHYF
TRBV12-3/TRBV12-4,TRBJ2-5,NA,NA,TGTGCCAGCACTCGAAACGGGACAGAGACCCAGTACTTC,CASTRNGTETQYF
TRBV6-2/TRBV6-3,TRBJ2-5,NA,NA,TGTACCAGCAGTTCCGGACGTGCGAACACCCAGTACTTC,CTSSSGRANTQYF
TRBV29-1,TRBJ2-7,NA,NA,TGCAGCGTTGTAGCCGGGCTTCCTGGCTACGAGCAGTGCTTC,CSVVAGLPGYEQCF
TRBV29-1,TRBJ2-1,NA,TRBD2,TGCAACTCCGGGACTAGCAACTGGAAGGAGCAGTTCTTC,CNSGTSNWKEQFF
TRBV12-3/TRBV12-4,TRBJ2-2,few,NA,TGTGCCAGCAGTTTGGGCAGGAGGCCGACCGGGGAGCTCTTTTTT,CASSLGRRPTGELFF
TRBV29-1,TRBJ2-2,once,TRBD2,TGCAGAGTTGGGACTAGCGTGGCGAACACCGGGGAGCTGATTTTT,CRVGTSVANTGELIF
TRBV7-8,TRBJ2-4,few,NA,TGTGCCAGTAGCTTAGTGGGGGAGAACATTCAGTACTTC,CASSLVGENIQYF
TRBV7-9,TRBJ2-7,NA,TRBD2,TGTGCCAGCAGCACTAGCGCCGTCTCCTACGAGCAGTACTTC,CASSTSAVSYEQYF
TRBV30,TRBJ2-3,NA,TRBD2,TGTGGTTGGAGCCGACTAGCGTTCACAGATACGCAGTATTTT,CGWSRLAFTDTQYF
TRBV29-1,TRBJ1-1,NA,NA,TGCACCGTACTTGACAGTGAAACTTTCTTT,CTVLDSETFF
TRBV7-9,TRBJ2-5,NA,NA,TGTGCCAGCAACCGCGGGCGGGTGGATGAGACCCAGTACTTC,CASNRGRVDETQYF
TRBV11-1,TRBJ2-4,once,TRBD2,TGTGCCAGCGGCTTTCCAGGGACTAGCCGGACCAAAGACATTCAGTACTTC,CASGFPGTSRTKDIQYF
TRBV4-2,TRBJ2-5,NA,TRBD2,TGTGCCAGCAGCCATGATCTGATGGGAGGGCCGACTTCAGAGACCCAGTACTTC,CASSHDLMGGPTSETQYF
TRBV5-4,TRBJ2-2,NA,NA,TGTGCCAGCAGCCGGAAGACGGCCCGCGCCGGGGAGCTGTTTTTT,CASSRKTARAGELFF